Listed here are 29 T cell receptor beta chains from one sample, sequenced in a study of blood T cell repertoires in COVID-19. Using immunoSEQ multiplex PCR, the repertoire was profiled, and TCRdb retains in-frame clones only, with some absent. This table has under 150,000 clones, 70% to 90% appearing once. Material for sequencing was peripheral blood. The receptor set was obtained from a man aged 50 to 59 with acute or convalescent COVID-19.

The rearrangement uses TRBV30 and TRBJ1-4, with 7 bases identical to TRBD1. There are 14 residues in the CDR3. The junction had 8 bases not matched to a gene; V was cut back by 5 bases and J by 5 bases. The V gene's germline CDR1 is GTSNPN and CDR2 SVGIG (reference sequence). The CDR3 DNA sequence: TGTGCCTGGCGTTTCAGGGGGATGAATGAAAAACTGTTTTTT. Amino acid sequence: CAWRFRGMNEKLFF.

The chain uses TRBV5-1 and TRBJ2-1; the D gene is possibly TRBD1 (6 bases). V shed 2 bases and J shed 4 bases, with 7 bases lying between them. CDR3 size: 13 residues. CDR1 and CDR2 from the germline V gene are SGHRS and YFSETQ. The CDR3 coding sequence is TGCGCCAGCAGCTTTGACAGGTACAATGAGCAGTTCTTC. The encoded protein is CASSFDRYNEQFF.

This rearrangement joins TRBV19 to TRBJ2-7; TRBD2 matches at 11 bases. Germline-derived CDR1 and CDR2 are LNHDA and SQIVND (reference sequence). The CDR3 contains 15 residues. J gave up 5 bases and V 9 bases, and 12 bases lay outside the gene matches. The CDR3 DNA sequence: TGTGCCAGCGGGACTAGCGGAGCCCTGAGGGACGAGCAGTACTTC. Amino acids: CASGTSGALRDEQYF.

The J gene is TRBJ2-6, the V gene TRBV5-4; no definite D call. CDR1 and CDR2 from the germline V gene are SGHNT and YYREEE (reference sequence). The CDR3 is 16 residues long. Trimming left V 1 base short and J 0 bases short, with 8 bases between. In nucleotides, the CDR3 is TGTGCCAGCAGCTTGTATCTGAGCTCTGGGGCCAACGTCCTGACTTTC. This translates into CASSLYLSSGANVLTF.

This chain links TRBV6-2 or TRBV6-3 with TRBJ2-7, with D perhaps matching TRBD2 (6 bases). The germline V and J ends were trimmed by 0 bases and 0 bases, with 9 bases remaining between them. Germline V gene lookup returns CDR1 MNHEY and CDR2 SVGEGT. The CDR3 runs 15 residues. CDR3 nucleotide sequence: TGTGCCAGCAGTTACTCGACTAGGAGCTCCTACGAGCAGTACTTC. This encodes CASSYSTRSSYEQYF.

The chain uses TRBV10-3 and TRBJ2-7, with 7 bases lining up with TRBD2. Germline V gene lookup returns CDR1 ENHRY and CDR2 SYGVKD. The CDR3 runs 16 residues. J lost 0 bases, V lost 2 bases, and 7 bases had no gene match. Here the CDR3 reads CAISENQAGSSYEQYF. The CDR3 nucleotides read TGTGCCATCAGTGAGAACCAAGCGGGGAGCTCCTACGAGCAGTACTTC.

The genes are TRBV5-4 and TRBJ2-1; 7 positions agree with TRBD2. V trimming: 1 base; J trimming: 10 bases; junction bases outside the gene matches: 8. This CDR3 comprises 14 residues. The germline V gene encodes CDR1 SGHNT and CDR2 YYREEE (reference sequence). The CDR3 loop is CASSLRREKGEQFF. Here the CDR3 DNA reads TGTGCCAGCAGCTTGCGGCGGGAGAAGGGGGAGCAGTTCTTC.

This chain joins TRBV3-1 (or the pseudogene TRBV3-2) and TRBJ2-5; 9 bases map to TRBD1. The germline V gene has CDR1 LGHDT and CDR2 YNNKEL (reference sequence). This CDR3 has 15 residues. J was trimmed by 4 bases and V by 2 bases; bases with no gene match: 5. The CDR3 protein is CASSQTGGSVETQYF. The CDR3 DNA reads TGTGCCAGCAGCCAAACAGGGGGCTCGGTAGAGACCCAGTACTTC.

V and J are TRBV27 and TRBJ1-5; tentative D call: TRBD1 (6 bases). The CDR3 is 16 amino acids. Germline V gene sequence: CDR1 MNHEY, CDR2 SMNVEV (reference sequence). Trimming left V 6 bases short and J 0 bases short, with 15 bases between. CDR3 in DNA: TGTGCCAGCAGGATGGGACATCCATATAGCAATCAGCCCCAGCATTTT. Translating it yields CASRMGHPYSNQPQHF.

V is TRBV12-5 and J is TRBJ2-3; 16 bases are a match to TRBD2. Germline assignment: CDR1 LGHNT and CDR2 FRNRAP. CDR3 size: 19 residues. V trimming: 3 bases; J trimming: 1 base; junction bases outside the gene matches: 7. CDR3 in DNA: TGTGCTAGTGGTTTAAGAGCTGGGACTAGCGGGAGGGGCACAGATACGCAGTATTTT. Its protein product is CASGLRAGTSGRGTDTQYF.

The chain carries TRBV19 and TRBJ2-1, with D perhaps TRBD1 (5 bases). V was shortened by 6 bases and J by 2 bases, with 17 bases between the two germline ends. There are 16 residues in the CDR3. The germline gives CDR1 LNHDA, CDR2 SQIVND (reference sequence). The chain's CDR3 is CASRDIRNTPYNEQFF. The CDR3 DNA is TGTGCCAGTAGGGACATCCGAAATACCCCCTACAATGAGCAGTTCTTC.

This clone was detected once. The chain employs TRBV2 and TRBJ1-6; TRBD1 agrees at 8 bases. The CDR3 sequence is 14 residues long. Germline V lookup: CDR1 SNHLY, CDR2 FYNNEI. V lost 6 bases to trimming and J lost 9 bases; unmatched junction nucleotides: 7. In nucleotides, the CDR3 is TGTGCCAGCAGGAACAGGGGGAGACTTTCACCCCTCCACTTT. Translation gives CASRNRGRLSPLHF.

The chain links TRBV20-1 to TRBJ2-7, with a weak D call TRBD2 (7 bases). The germline gives CDR1 DFQATT, CDR2 SNEGSKA (reference sequence). Trimming took off 3 bases at V and 11 bases at J, with 23 bases between the two ends. The CDR3 runs to 14 residues. The CDR3, as DNA: TGCAGTGCTAGTTCTCCCGGGGGGCAGCGACGAGAGTACTTC. It codes for CSASSPGGQRREYF.

The count of this clone is one. Here the CDR3 DNA reads TGCGCCAGCAGTTTCCTACAGGGTCCTGGGGCCAACGTCCTGACTTTC. It specifies CASSFLQGPGANVLTF. The V gene is TRBV5-1, the J gene TRBJ2-6, with D tentatively TRBD1 (6 bases). V was cut by 5 bases and J by 2 bases, with 14 bases left in between. CDR1 SGHRS and CDR2 YFSETQ come from the germline V gene. The CDR3 loop spans 16 amino acids.

In the case of this clone: Other nucleotide sequences in the sample specify the same CDR3. The chain links TRBV6-5 to TRBJ2-3; D uncertain. CDR1 and CDR2 (germline): MNHEY, SVGAGI. With 6 bases removed from V and 4 bases from J, the gap between germline ends came to 8 bases. This CDR3 region has 12 residues. CDR3 in amino acids: CASSRSPDTQYF. As DNA, the CDR3 is TGTGCCAGCAGCCGTTCCCCAGATACGCAGTATTTT.

J is TRBJ2-7 and V is TRBV5-1; D possibly corresponds to TRBD1 (5 bases). Between the trimmed V and J ends, which lost 3 bases and 2 bases, there was a span of 9 bases. Germline CDR1 and CDR2: SGHRS and YFSETQ. This CDR3 has 13 amino acids. CDR3 sequence reads: CASSSRAPYEQYF. CDR3 nucleotide sequence: TGCGCCAGCAGCTCCAGGGCCCCCTACGAGCAGTACTTC.

This clone has only one observation. This chain uses TRBV5-5 with TRBJ2-7; 8 bases line up with TRBD1. V lost 2 bases and J lost 0; bases outside the gene matches: 4. Germline loops: CDR1 SGHKS, CDR2 YYEKEE (reference sequence). There are 15 residues in the CDR3. The CDR3, as DNA: TGTGCCAGCAGCTTATTAGGACAGGGCTCCTACGAGCAGTACTTC. It encodes CASSLLGQGSYEQYF.

This clone has only a few counts. The rearrangement uses TRBV6-2 or TRBV6-3 and TRBJ1-1; D is undetermined. This CDR3 spans 16 amino acids. Trimming shortened V by 0 bases and J by 0 bases, and 11 bases separated the two germline ends. Germline assignment: CDR1 MNHEY and CDR2 SVGEGT. The CDR3 loop reads CASSYSRESMNTEAFF. CDR3 coding DNA: TGTGCCAGCAGTTACTCGAGGGAATCCATGAACACTGAAGCTTTCTTT.

This clone was counted a single time. The V and J genes are TRBV2 and TRBJ1-2; 11 bases are shared with TRBD1. Germline trimming cut 5 bases from V and 4 bases from J; bases unmatched to any gene: 6. From germline, CDR1 is SNHLY and CDR2 FYNNEI. CDR3 length equals 15 residues. The CDR3, as DNA: TGTGCCAGCAGTCCAGGGACAGGGGGATTCTATGGCTACACCTTC. This sequence encodes CASSPGTGGFYGYTF. The variable domain in full, with the rest retrieved from reference TRBV2 and TRBJ1-2, is EPEVTQTPSHQVTQMGQEVILRCVPISNHLYFYWYRQILGQKVEFLVSFYNNEISEKSEIFDDQFSVERPDGSNFTLKIRSTKLEDSAMYFCASSPGTGGFYGYTFGSGTRLTVV.

V and J are TRBV9 and TRBJ2-1, with a tentative D call TRBD1 (6 bases). V lost 6 bases to trimming and J lost 0 bases, with 10 bases between them. Germline CDR1 SGDLS, CDR2 YYNGEE. This CDR3 spans 14 amino acids. The CDR3 DNA sequence: TGTGCCAGCAATCAGGGGAGCTCCTACAATGAGCAGTTCTTC. Its translation is CASNQGSSYNEQFF.

The genes are TRBV7-9 and TRBJ2-3; D ambiguous. CDR1 is SEHNR, CDR2 FQNEAQ, per germline (reference sequence). The CDR3 is made up of 15 amino acids. The germline V and J ends were trimmed by 1 base and 0 bases, with 8 bases remaining between them. The CDR3 region is CASSLGRHSTDTQYF. CDR3 coding DNA: TGTGCCAGCAGCTTAGGGCGGCATAGCACAGATACGCAGTATTTT.

The V and J genes are TRBV6-5 and TRBJ2-7; 7 bases agree with TRBD1. V lost 5 bases to trimming and J lost 2 bases; unmatched junction nucleotides: 6. Per germline, CDR1 MNHEY and CDR2 SVGAGI. This CDR3 has 14 residues. DNA of the CDR3: TGTGCCAGCAGTATAGGACAGGTTGCCTACGAGCAGTACTTC. Translating it yields CASSIGQVAYEQYF.

The CDR3 loop reads CASSPRGGLDEQYF. The CDR3 nucleotides are TGTGCCAGCAGCCCCCGCGGGGGCTTAGACGAGCAGTACTTC. The rearrangement uses TRBV6-5 and TRBJ2-7; tentatively, D is TRBD2 (7 bases). The CDR3 has 14 residues. Trimming stripped 6 bases from V and 5 bases from J, with 17 bases between. Germline V gene data show CDR1 as MNHEY and CDR2 as SVGAGI.

The rearrangement links TRBV9 to TRBJ1-1, with 9 bases aligning to TRBD1. The V gene end was trimmed by 9 bases and the J gene end by 4 bases; junction bases not matched to a gene: 4. This CDR3 contains 12 residues. The germline CDR1 and CDR2 sequences are SGDLS and YYNGEE. The CDR3, as DNA: TGTGCCATCCCGGGACAGGGCACTGAAGCTTTCTTT. It codes for CAIPGQGTEAFF.

The V call is TRBV6-5, the J call TRBJ1-1; possibly TRBD1 for D (5 bases). Trimming shortened V by 6 bases and J by 1 base, and 9 bases separated the two germline ends. The CDR3 runs 13 residues. CDR1 and CDR2 (germline): MNHEY, SVGAGI. The CDR3 nucleotides are TGTGCCAGCAGCGCACAGGAGAACACTGAAGCTTTCTTT. Translation gives CASSAQENTEAFF.

This clone was observed a few times. The CDR3 region has the DNA TGCGCCAGCAGCTTGGAATCATCCGGGACAGGGGATGGCTACACCTTC. Translated: CASSLESSGTGDGYTF. The chain couples TRBV5-1 to TRBJ1-2, with TRBD1 matching over 10 bases. The CDR3 length is 16 residues. The trim removed 0 bases at V and 6 bases at J, leaving 8 bases unmatched. Germline CDR1 reads SGHRS; CDR2 reads YFSETQ.

V usage is TRBV19 and J usage is TRBJ1-1, with TRBD1 matching over 7 bases. After removal of 6 bases from V and 4 bases from J, the junction contained 5 bases not matched to a gene. Germline CDR1 reads LNHDA; CDR2 reads SQIVND (reference sequence). The CDR3 length is 13 residues. The CDR3 region has the DNA TGTGCCAGTAGCAGGCAGGGGGGCACTGAAGCTTTCTTT. Amino acids: CASSRQGGTEAFF.

This clone showed up just a few times. The V gene is TRBV20-1, the J gene TRBJ1-2; no definite D call. The length of the CDR3 is 11 residues. Trimming pared 0 bases from V and 8 bases from J, leaving 7 bases between. Germline-derived CDR1 and CDR2 are DFQATT and SNEGSKA (reference sequence). The DNA for the CDR3 is TGCAGTGCTAGAGATCCACTCGGCTACACCTTC. It translates to CSARDPLGYTF.

This rearrangement joins TRBV27 to TRBJ1-2; D is perhaps TRBD1 (6 bases). CDR3 length: 16 residues. The ends were cut back, 5 bases at V and 0 bases at J, with 16 bases in the middle. The germline gives CDR1 MNHEY, CDR2 SMNVEV (reference sequence). The CDR3 loop reads CASSPFPGVANYGYTF. The CDR3 DNA sequence: TGTGCCAGCAGTCCATTCCCAGGGGTTGCTAACTATGGCTACACCTTC.